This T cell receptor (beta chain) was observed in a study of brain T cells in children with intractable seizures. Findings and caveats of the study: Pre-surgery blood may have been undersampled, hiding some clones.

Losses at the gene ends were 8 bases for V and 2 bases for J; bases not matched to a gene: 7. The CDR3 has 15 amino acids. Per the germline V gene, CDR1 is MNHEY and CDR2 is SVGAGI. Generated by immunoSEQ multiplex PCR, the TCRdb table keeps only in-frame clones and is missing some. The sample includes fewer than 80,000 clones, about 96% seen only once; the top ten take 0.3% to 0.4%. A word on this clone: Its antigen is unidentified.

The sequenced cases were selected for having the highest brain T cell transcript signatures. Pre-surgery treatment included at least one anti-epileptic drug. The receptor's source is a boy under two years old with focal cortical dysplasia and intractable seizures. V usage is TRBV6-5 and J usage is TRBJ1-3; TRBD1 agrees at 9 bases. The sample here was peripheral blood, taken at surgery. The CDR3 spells CASARTGATGNTIYF. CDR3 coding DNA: TGTGCCAGCGCGCGGACAGGGGCCACTGGAAACACCATATATTTT.